Detailed here is one T cell receptor (beta chain). cDNA prepared by RNA extraction and subsequent reverse transcription served as the template for sequencing. Libraries were prepared by immunoSEQ multiplex PCR; TCRdb keeps only in-frame clonotypes and omits some of them. The sample shows some 180,000 clones, around 63% of them seen only once. The data were obtained in a study of CD8+ T cells in alopecia areata. The clonotype originates from a human donor with alopecia areata. The sample was CD4+ T cells sorted from blood, taken at week 0.

The CDR3 protein is CSGRYKGMNTGELFF. DNA of the CDR3: TGCAGCGGCCGCTACAAGGGGATGAACACCGGGGAGCTGTTTTTT. The chain links TRBV29-1 to TRBJ2-2; possibly TRBD1 for D (5 bases). Per germline, CDR1 SQVTM and CDR2 ANQGSEA. This CDR3 has 15 residues. V lost 7 bases and J lost 1, with 16 bases in between.